The source of this TCR beta chain is a study of T cell responses to AZD1222 COVID-19 vaccine. As concerns this clone: Its cognate antigen is unknown.

Regarding the study as a whole: Scientists sampled the repertoires only once the peak T cell response had passed. Donors skewed white British and female; clonal diversity was possibly underestimated. The study identified only a handful of AZD1222 recipients as seropositive at baseline.

TCRdb's table, derived via immunoSEQ multiplex PCR, lists solely in-frame clones and lacks some. The table lists about 99,000 clones, roughly 88% of them singletons. Germline lookup yields CDR1 MDHEN and CDR2 SYDVKM. This CDR3 is 14 amino acids long. Deletions cut 3 bases from V and 4 bases from J, with 12 bases between. V and J are TRBV28 and TRBJ1-2, with TRBD1 as a possible D gene (6 bases). This sample comprised peripheral blood, obtained on day 0 of AZD1222 vaccination. This TCR derives from an adult in good health. DNA for the CDR3: TGTGCCAGCAGTTTCGGGGGCGTCGGCTATGGCTACACCTTC. Encoded protein: CASSFGGVGYGYTF.